This passage covers 18 T cell receptor beta chains from one sample sequenced in a study of cytomegalovirus exposure and HLA in healthy donors. PCR used 60 Vbeta primers and 13 Jbeta primers. Produced via immunoSEQ multiplex PCR; TCRdb's table is partial and in-frame only. This table has hundreds of thousands of clones, approximately 84% appearing once. Source material: PBMCs. The receptors come from a woman in her thirties or forties in good health and CMV-seronegative.

The rearrangement uses TRBV18 and TRBJ1-1; TRBD1 might be the D (6 bases). This CDR3 has 14 residues. The germline V and J ends were trimmed by 3 bases and 6 bases, with 14 bases remaining between them. Germline-derived CDR1 and CDR2 are KGHSH and LQKENI. CDR3 in amino acids: CASSPMGGLAEAFF. In nucleotides, the CDR3 is TGTGCCAGCTCACCGATGGGGGGGCTCGCTGAAGCTTTCTTT.

The chain combines TRBV27 with TRBJ1-6, with 7 bases identical to TRBD1. This CDR3 has 15 residues. Germline V gives CDR1 MNHEY, CDR2 SMNVEV (reference sequence). V was clipped by 5 bases and J by 4 bases; unmatched bases: 5. The CDR3 nucleotides are TGTGCCAGCAGTGCGTCACAGGGGTATAATTCACCCCTCCACTTT. Protein product: CASSASQGYNSPLHF.

The CDR3 here is CASRLTSSGELFF. CDR3 nucleotides: TGTGCCAGCAGGCTGACTAGCAGCGGGGAGCTGTTTTTT. V and J are TRBV6-5 and TRBJ2-2, with TRBD2 matching over 7 bases. CDR3 length equals 13 residues. J lost 7 bases, V lost 6 bases, and 5 bases had no gene match. Germline V CDR1 and CDR2: MNHEY, SVGAGI.

DNA of the CDR3: TGTGCCAGCAGCTTTGACGACAGGGAGGAGAGGACTGAAGCTTTCTTT. Translation: CASSFDDREERTEAFF. The chain employs TRBV12-1 and TRBJ1-1; TRBD1 is the table's D call and was not checked against the DNA. TRBV12-1 has pseudogene status. There are 16 residues in the CDR3.

This chain uses TRBV6-5 with TRBJ2-1; a weak D match, TRBD2 (5 bases). V lost 8 bases and J 6 bases, leaving 17 bases between the germline ends. CDR3 size: 14 residues. Germline loops: CDR1 MNHEY, CDR2 SVGAGI. In DNA, the CDR3 is TGTGCCAGCGGGCTCCGCGGGTGGGGCAATGAGCAGTTCTTC. Translation gives CASGLRGWGNEQFF.

The gene calls are TRBV27 and TRBJ2-3; 9 bases agree with TRBD2. Losses at the gene ends were 6 bases for V and 3 bases for J; bases not matched to a gene: 19. Germline V lookup: CDR1 MNHEY, CDR2 SMNVEV (reference sequence). The CDR3 has 19 amino acids. The CDR3 nucleotides read TGTGCCAGCAGCCCTGTCGGTAGCGGGGGAGCTTACCGGACAGATACGCAGTATTTT. Its protein product is CASSPVGSGGAYRTDTQYF.

This clone appeared once. This rearrangement joins TRBV2 to TRBJ2-3, with 9 bases matching TRBD2. CDR1 and CDR2 from the germline V gene are SNHLY and FYNNEI. J lost 1 base, V lost 4 bases, and 3 bases had no gene match. This CDR3 contains 15 residues. The CDR3 nucleotides are TGTGCCAGCAGTGCTAGCGGGGTTGGCACAGATACGCAGTATTTT. This gives the protein CASSASGVGTDTQYF.

The chain couples TRBV7-9 to TRBJ2-1; 7 bases align to TRBD1. The CDR3 is 12 residues long. V shed 9 bases, J shed 6 bases, and the junction held 5 bases outside the gene matches. Germline CDR1 reads SEHNR; CDR2 reads FQNEAQ (reference sequence). The DNA of the CDR3 is TGTGCCAGTACCACAGGGGCCAATGAGCAGTTCTTC. This encodes CASTTGANEQFF. The entire variable domain, with the rest obtained from reference TRBV7-9 and TRBJ2-1, is as follows: DTGVSQNPRHKITKRGQNVTFRCDPISEHNRLYWYRQTLGQGPEFLTYFQNEAQLEKSRLLSDRFSAERPKGSFSTLEIQRTEQGDSAMYLCASTTGANEQFFGPGTRLTVL.

The chain carries TRBV4-1 and TRBJ2-2; D is perhaps TRBD2 (5 bases). The V gene's germline CDR1 is MGHRA and CDR2 YSYEKL. The CDR3 sequence is 15 residues long. Between the trimmed V and J ends, which lost 1 base and 4 bases, there was a span of 10 bases. The DNA of the CDR3 is TGCGCCAGCAGCCAAGGGATCGGGGTCACCGGGGAGCTGTTTTTT. Its protein is CASSQGIGVTGELFF.

This chain links TRBV19 with TRBJ2-1; a weak D match, TRBD1 (7 bases). CDR1 is LNHDA and CDR2 is SQIVND in the germline V gene (reference sequence). The CDR3 totals 19 residues. Trimming pared 0 bases from V and 4 bases from J, leaving 22 bases between. The chain's CDR3 is CASSIEAGVAGGFYNEQFF. Written as DNA, the CDR3 is TGTGCCAGTAGTATAGAGGCTGGGGTGGCAGGGGGGTTTTACAATGAGCAGTTCTTC. The variable domain in full, with the rest retrieved from reference TRBV19 and TRBJ2-1, is DGGITQSPKYLFRKEGQNVTLSCEQNLNHDAMYWYRQDPGQGLRLIYYSQIVNDFQKGDIAEGYSVSREKKESFPLTVTSAQKNPTAFYLCASSIEAGVAGGFYNEQFFGPGTRLTVL.

The chain combines TRBV6-5 with TRBJ1-1; 9 bases line up with TRBD1. The CDR3 length is 12 residues. The germline gives CDR1 MNHEY, CDR2 SVGAGI. Trimming took 6 bases from V and 7 from J; bases not matched to a gene: 3. CDR3 sequence reads: CASSLDRGEAFF. Written as DNA, the CDR3 is TGTGCCAGCAGCCTGGACAGGGGTGAAGCTTTCTTT.

The CDR3 sequence: CASSLGQGALKQYF. CDR3 nucleotides: TGTGCCAGCAGTTTAGGTCAGGGGGCCTTGAAGCAGTACTTC. This rearrangement joins TRBV28 to TRBJ2-7, with 8 bases matching TRBD1. Germline V gene lookup returns CDR1 MDHEN and CDR2 SYDVKM. The CDR3 loop spans 14 amino acids. After removal of 2 bases from V and 8 bases from J, the junction contained 8 bases not matched to a gene. Together with reference TRBV28 and TRBJ2-7, the CDR3 gives the full variable domain: DVKVTQSSRYLVKRTGEKVFLECVQDMDHENMFWYRQDPGLGLRLIYFSYDVKMKEKGDIPEGYSVSREKKERFSLILESASTNQTSMYLCASSLGQGALKQYFGPGTRLTVT.

The genes are TRBV11-1 and TRBJ1-5, with D unclear. Germline lookup yields CDR1 SGHAT and CDR2 FQDESV (reference sequence). The CDR3 is 14 amino acids. Deletions cut 5 bases from V and 0 bases from J, with 8 bases between. The CDR3 loop is CASSPGDSNQPQHF. In nucleotides, the CDR3 is TGTGCCAGCAGCCCGGGAGATAGCAATCAGCCCCAGCATTTT. Looking up the rest from reference TRBV11-1 and TRBJ1-5 gives the full variable domain: EAEVAQSPRYKITEKSQAVAFWCDPISGHATLYWYRQILGQGPELLVQFQDESVVDDSQLPKDRFSAERLKGVDSTLKIQPAELGDSAMYLCASSPGDSNQPQHFGDGTRLSIL.

This clone was observed once. CDR3 sequence (DNA): TGCGCCAGCAGCTTACAGGGGTCGGACTATGGCTACACCTTC. Translated: CASSLQGSDYGYTF. V is TRBV5-1 and J is TRBJ1-2; 7 positions agree with TRBD1. CDR1 SGHRS and CDR2 YFSETQ come from the germline V gene. There are 14 residues in the CDR3. V gave up 2 bases and J gave up 3 bases; unmatched junction bases: 4.

The sample holds a few counts of this clone. The same CDR3 arises from other DNA sequences in this sample as well. The chain employs TRBV9 and TRBJ2-7, with 9 bases identical to TRBD1. V shed 4 bases, J shed 2 bases, and the junction held 7 bases outside the gene matches. The CDR3 covers 15 residues. Germline assignment: CDR1 SGDLS and CDR2 YYNGEE. This CDR3 is CASSPRTGATYEQYF. The CDR3 DNA sequence: TGTGCCAGCAGCCCGAGGACAGGGGCCACCTACGAGCAGTACTTC.

The DNA for the CDR3 is TGTGCCAGCATCCAGGGGATGAACACTGAAGCTTTCTTT. It specifies CASIQGMNTEAFF. V gene TRBV6-1 combines with J gene TRBJ1-1, with a possible D match to TRBD1 (6 bases). Between the trimmed V and J ends, which lost 7 bases and 0 bases, there was a span of 9 bases. The CDR3 extends over 13 amino acids. CDR1 is MNHNS and CDR2 is SASEGT in the germline V gene.

This clone appeared a single time. CDR3 nucleotide sequence: TGTGCCAGCAGCTTAGACAGGGGAATCTCCCTCTATGGCTACACCTTC. Translating gives CASSLDRGISLYGYTF. J is TRBJ1-2 and V is TRBV7-8, with 7 nucleotides matching TRBD1. CDR3 size: 16 residues. In germline, CDR1 is SGHVS, CDR2 FQNEAQ. J lost 4 bases, V lost 1 base, and 9 bases had no gene match.

The V and J genes are TRBV5-1 and TRBJ2-7; 8 nucleotides match TRBD2. Germline V gives CDR1 SGHRS, CDR2 YFSETQ. CDR3 length: 14 amino acids. The V gene end was trimmed by 5 bases and the J gene end by 2 bases; junction bases not matched to a gene: 6. CDR3 protein: CASSPTSGAYEQYF. The CDR3 DNA reads as TGCGCCAGCAGTCCCACTAGCGGAGCCTACGAGCAGTACTTC.